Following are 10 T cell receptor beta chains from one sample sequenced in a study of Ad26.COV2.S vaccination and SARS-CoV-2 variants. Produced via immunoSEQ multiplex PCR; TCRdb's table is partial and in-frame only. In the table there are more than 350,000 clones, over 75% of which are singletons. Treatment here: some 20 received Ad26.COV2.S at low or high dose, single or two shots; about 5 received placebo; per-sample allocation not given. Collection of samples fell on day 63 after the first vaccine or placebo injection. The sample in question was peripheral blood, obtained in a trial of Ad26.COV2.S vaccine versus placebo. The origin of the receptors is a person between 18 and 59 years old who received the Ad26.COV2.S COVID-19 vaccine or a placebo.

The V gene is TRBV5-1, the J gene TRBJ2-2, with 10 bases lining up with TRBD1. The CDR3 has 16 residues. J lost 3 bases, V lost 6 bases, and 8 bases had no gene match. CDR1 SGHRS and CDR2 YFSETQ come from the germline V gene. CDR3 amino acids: CASNDPTGGDTGELFF. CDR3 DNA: TGCGCCAGCAACGACCCGACAGGGGGCGACACCGGGGAGCTGTTTTTT.

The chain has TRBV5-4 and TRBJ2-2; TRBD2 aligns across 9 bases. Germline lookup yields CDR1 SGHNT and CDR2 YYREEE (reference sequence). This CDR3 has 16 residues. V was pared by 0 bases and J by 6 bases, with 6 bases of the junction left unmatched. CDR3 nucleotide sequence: TGTGCCAGCAGCTTGGCGGGACTAGCAAGGTCCGGGGAGCTGTTTTTT. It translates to CASSLAGLARSGELFF. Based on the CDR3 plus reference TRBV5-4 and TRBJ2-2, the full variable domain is ETGVTQSPTHLIKTRGQQVTLRCSSQSGHNTVSWYQQALGQGPQFIFQYYREEENGRGNFPPRFSGLQFPNYSSELNVNALELDDSALYLCASSLAGLARSGELFFGEGSRLTVL.

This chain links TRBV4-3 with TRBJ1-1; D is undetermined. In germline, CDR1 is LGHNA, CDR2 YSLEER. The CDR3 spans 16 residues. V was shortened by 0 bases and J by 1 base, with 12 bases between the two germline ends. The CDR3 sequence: CASSQDMATRNTEAFF. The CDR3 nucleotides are TGCGCCAGCAGCCAAGATATGGCAACGCGGAACACTGAAGCTTTCTTT.

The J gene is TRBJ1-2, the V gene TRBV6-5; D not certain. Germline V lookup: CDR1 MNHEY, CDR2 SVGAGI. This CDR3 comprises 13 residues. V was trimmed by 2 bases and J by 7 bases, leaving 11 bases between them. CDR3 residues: CASSYRQSGGYTF. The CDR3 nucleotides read TGTGCCAGCAGTTACAGGCAAAGCGGTGGCTACACCTTC.

The DNA for the CDR3 is TGTGCCAGCAGCAGAGTCCGGGACAGGGGGCAATCGTACGAGCAGTACTTC. It is translated as CASSRVRDRGQSYEQYF. This rearrangement joins TRBV5-4 to TRBJ2-7, with 12 bases fitting TRBD1. The CDR3 runs to 17 residues. Germline CDR1 SGHNT, CDR2 YYREEE (reference sequence). Germline trimming cut 4 bases from V and 4 bases from J; bases unmatched to any gene: 12.

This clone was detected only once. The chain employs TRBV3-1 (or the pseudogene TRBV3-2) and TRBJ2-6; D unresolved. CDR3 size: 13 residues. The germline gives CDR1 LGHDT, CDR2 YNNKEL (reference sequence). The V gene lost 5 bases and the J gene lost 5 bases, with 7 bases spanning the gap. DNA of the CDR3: TGTGCCAGCAGCTTCAGATGGGCCAACGTCCTGACTTTC. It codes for CASSFRWANVLTF.

The CDR3 sequence is CAIRAGPNTEAFF. Here the CDR3 DNA reads TGTGCCATCAGGGCCGGGCCGAACACTGAAGCTTTCTTT. V is TRBV10-3 and J is TRBJ1-1; no clear D. Germline CDR1 and CDR2: ENHRY and SYGVKD. This CDR3 is 13 amino acids long. V dropped 6 bases and J dropped 1 base, with 9 bases sitting between them.

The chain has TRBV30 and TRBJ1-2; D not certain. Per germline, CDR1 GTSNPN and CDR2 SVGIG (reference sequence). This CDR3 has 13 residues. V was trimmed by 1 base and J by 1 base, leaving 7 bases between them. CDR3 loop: CAWSAGDNYGYTF. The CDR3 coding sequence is TGTGCCTGGAGTGCCGGAGATAACTATGGCTACACCTTC.

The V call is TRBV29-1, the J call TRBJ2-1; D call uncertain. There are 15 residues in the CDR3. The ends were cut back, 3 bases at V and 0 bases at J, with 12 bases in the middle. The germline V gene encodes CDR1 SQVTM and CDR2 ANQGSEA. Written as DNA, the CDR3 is TGCAGCGTTGACCCACAGAACAGCTCCTACAATGAGCAGTTCTTC. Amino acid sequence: CSVDPQNSSYNEQFF.

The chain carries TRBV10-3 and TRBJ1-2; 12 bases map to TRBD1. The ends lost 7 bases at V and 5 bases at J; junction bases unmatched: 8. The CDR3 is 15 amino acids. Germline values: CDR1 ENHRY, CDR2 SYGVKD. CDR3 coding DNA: TGTGCCATCACCGGGACAGGGGGCGCGGCTTATGGCTACACCTTC. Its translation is CAITGTGGAAYGYTF.